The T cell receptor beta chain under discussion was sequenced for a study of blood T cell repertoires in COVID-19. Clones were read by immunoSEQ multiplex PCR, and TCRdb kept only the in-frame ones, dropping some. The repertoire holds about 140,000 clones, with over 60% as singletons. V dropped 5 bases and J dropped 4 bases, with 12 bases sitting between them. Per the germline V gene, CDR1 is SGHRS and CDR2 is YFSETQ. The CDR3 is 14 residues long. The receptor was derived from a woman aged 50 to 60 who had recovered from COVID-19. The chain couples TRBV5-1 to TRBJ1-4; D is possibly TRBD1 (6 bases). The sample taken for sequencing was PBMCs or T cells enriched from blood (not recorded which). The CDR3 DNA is TGCGCCAGCAGAATGGACAGCAATAATGAAAAACTGTTTTTT. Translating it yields CASRMDSNNEKLFF.